This T cell receptor beta chain was profiled in a study of T cells after posttransplantation cyclophosphamide. Findings of the study overall: Later post-transplant blood repertoires were often dominated by donor CD8+ memory clones. Recipient CMV seropositivity and CMV reactivation strongly tracked TRB clonality. Blood and skin or GI T cell repertoires showed limited TRB overlap.

Cells defined as naive were viable CD3+CD4+ or CD3+CD8+ and CCR7+CD45RA+CD45RO-CD95-CD27+CD28+. The data were produced by immunoSEQ multiplex PCR, yet TCRdb's version contains in-frame clones alone and is incomplete. The data hold some 20,000 clones, with almost 99% observed a single time. The V gene end was trimmed by 5 bases and the J gene end by 7 bases; junction bases not matched to a gene: 11. CDR3 length: 16 residues. Germline V lookup: CDR1 LNHDA, CDR2 SQIVND (reference sequence). Comment on this clone: What it binds is unknown.

Sequenced: naive CD4+ T cells sorted from PBMCs. This TCR was recovered from a man aged 35-49 years in good health, CMV-negative, and a related stem cell transplant donor. The rearrangement uses TRBV19 and TRBJ2-7, with 13 bases aligning to TRBD2. The CDR3 loop is CASSRGLAGETREQYF. The CDR3 DNA sequence: TGTGCCAGTAGTCGTGGACTAGCGGGAGAAACGCGGGAGCAGTACTTC. The full variable domain, rest sourced from reference TRBV19 and TRBJ2-7, is DGGITQSPKYLFRKEGQNVTLSCEQNLNHDAMYWYRQDPGQGLRLIYYSQIVNDFQKGDIAEGYSVSREKKESFPLTVTSAQKNPTAFYLCASSRGLAGETREQYFGPGTRLTVT.